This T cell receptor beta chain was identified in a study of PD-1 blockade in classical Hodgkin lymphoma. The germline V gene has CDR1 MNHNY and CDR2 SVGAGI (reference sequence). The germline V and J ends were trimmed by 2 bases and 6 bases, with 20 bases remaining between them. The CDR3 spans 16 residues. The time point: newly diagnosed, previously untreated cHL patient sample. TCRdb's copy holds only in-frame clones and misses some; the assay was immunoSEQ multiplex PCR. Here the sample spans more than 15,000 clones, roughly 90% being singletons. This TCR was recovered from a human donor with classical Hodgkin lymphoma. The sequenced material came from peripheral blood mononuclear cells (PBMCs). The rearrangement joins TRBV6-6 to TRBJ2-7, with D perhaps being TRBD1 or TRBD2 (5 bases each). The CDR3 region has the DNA TGTGCCAGCAGTTACCGGGCGGACCCTGGGGGAGTCGAGCAGTACTTC. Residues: CASSYRADPGGVEQYF.